This TCR beta chain was sequenced in a study of blood T cells in healthy people across ages. Primers used in a second PCR of roughly 6 to 12 cycles were a sample-barcoded 5' primer and a J-beta primer mix. A single record per CDR3 protein comes from TCRdb applying MiXCR to the 5' RACE reads. The profile covers about 1.8 million distinct CDR3 sequences, with roughly 52% appearing a single time and over 2% taken by the ten largest. CDR1 SGHAT and CDR2 FQNNGV come from the germline V gene. The CDR3 is made up of 14 amino acids. With 6 bases clipped from V and 5 bases from J, the junction kept 7 bases outside the gene matches. Each individual donor underwent a draw of approximately 10 milliliters of peripheral blood.

The sample comprised blood. V gene TRBV11-2 combines with J gene TRBJ2-5, with 9 nucleotides matching TRBD2. The source is a middle-aged woman in good health. The CDR3 sequence is CASRPSGGRETQYF. The CDR3, as DNA: TGTGCCAGCAGACCCAGCGGGGGGAGGGAGACCCAGTACTTC.